Following are 12 T cell receptor beta chains from one sample sequenced in a study of blood T cell repertoires in COVID-19. TCRdb's table, derived via immunoSEQ multiplex PCR, lists solely in-frame clones and lacks some. The sample lists roughly 280,000 clones, around 90% seen once, with about 4% in the top ten. The sample was PBMCs or T cells enriched from blood (not recorded which). These receptors all come from a woman younger than 45 with acute COVID-19.

The V and J genes are TRBV21-1 and TRBJ1-1. TRBV21-1 is noted as a pseudogene. The CDR3 consists of 13 residues. CDR3 protein: CASSKARNTEAFF. In nucleotides, the CDR3 is TGTGCCAGCAGCAAAGCGAGGAACACTGAAGCTTTCTTT.

The genes are TRBV14 and TRBJ2-1, with a tentative D call TRBD2 (5 bases). The CDR3 spans 14 residues. Looked up from germline, CDR1 is SGHDN and CDR2 is FVKESK. Trimming stripped 1 base from V and 4 bases from J, with 8 bases between. The CDR3 DNA sequence: TGTGCCAGCAGCCAAGTGAGCGGTTACAATGAGCAGTTCTTC. This translates into CASSQVSGYNEQFF.

The rearrangement uses TRBV19 and TRBJ2-7, with D possibly being TRBD1 (6 bases). The CDR3 sequence is 14 residues long. Per the germline V gene, CDR1 is LNHDA and CDR2 is SQIVND (reference sequence). V was cut by 3 bases and J by 6 bases, with 15 bases left in between. The DNA of the CDR3 is TGTGCCAGTAGTATGACAGGACCCCTACCCGAGCAGTACTTC. Residues: CASSMTGPLPEQYF.

This clone was seen a handful of times. The chain recombines TRBV5-1 with TRBJ1-1; D gene uncertain. Trimming took off 0 bases at V and 0 bases at J, with 9 bases between the two ends. From germline, CDR1 is SGHRS and CDR2 YFSETQ. CDR3 size: 15 residues. The CDR3 DNA reads TGCGCCAGCAGCTTGGGTCAGCGGATGAACACTGAAGCTTTCTTT. As protein: CASSLGQRMNTEAFF.

The chain carries TRBV7-3 and TRBJ1-4; 7 bases map to TRBD1. The CDR3 has 15 residues. J gave up 0 bases and V 2 bases, and 0 bases lay outside the gene matches. Germline assignment: CDR1 SGHTA and CDR2 FQGTGA. The CDR3 protein is CASSLQGATNEKLFF. The CDR3, as DNA: TGTGCCAGCAGCTTACAGGGGGCAACTAATGAAAAACTGTTTTTT. The full variable domain, rest sourced from reference TRBV7-3 and TRBJ1-4, is GAGVSQTPSNKVTEKGKYVELRCDPISGHTALYWYRQSLGQGPEFLIYFQGTGAADDSGLPNDRFFAVRPEGSVSTLKIQRTERGDSAVYLCASSLQGATNEKLFFGSGTQLSVL.

J is TRBJ2-2 and V is TRBV19, with D unclear. Trimming pared 5 bases from V and 4 bases from J, leaving 11 bases between. The CDR3 runs 14 residues. Looked up from germline, CDR1 is LNHDA and CDR2 is SQIVND (reference sequence). CDR3 protein: CASSPSTGTGELFF. In DNA form, the CDR3 reads TGTGCCAGTAGTCCGTCGACTGGCACCGGGGAGCTGTTTTTT. The full variable domain, rest sourced from reference TRBV19 and TRBJ2-2, is DGGITQSPKYLFRKEGQNVTLSCEQNLNHDAMYWYRQDPGQGLRLIYYSQIVNDFQKGDIAEGYSVSREKKESFPLTVTSAQKNPTAFYLCASSPSTGTGELFFGEGSRLTVL.

The chain uses TRBV18 and TRBJ2-1; 10 nucleotides align to TRBD2. This CDR3 is built from 16 residues. The ends lost 3 bases at V and 5 bases at J; junction bases unmatched: 7. Germline values: CDR1 KGHSH, CDR2 LQKENI. CDR3 sequence: CASSPTGTSAHNEQFF. The CDR3 DNA reads TGTGCCAGCTCACCGACCGGGACTAGCGCCCACAATGAGCAGTTCTTC.

This chain joins TRBV19 and TRBJ1-2; possibly TRBD1 for D (5 bases). CDR1 and CDR2 from the germline V gene are LNHDA and SQIVND (reference sequence). V was clipped by 6 bases and J by 6 bases, with 14 bases between them. The CDR3 is 13 residues long. CDR3 loop: CASSRTLLHGYTF. CDR3 sequence (DNA): TGTGCCAGTAGCCGGACACTCCTCCATGGCTACACCTTC.

The chain uses TRBV24-1 and TRBJ1-2; 8 bases match TRBD1. The germline V gene encodes CDR1 KGHDR and CDR2 SFDVKD. With 7 bases clipped from V and 6 bases from J, the junction kept 6 bases outside the gene matches. CDR3 length: 13 amino acids. The CDR3 sequence: CATSPDRDNGYTF. In nucleotides, the CDR3 is TGTGCCACCAGCCCGGACAGGGATAATGGCTACACCTTC.

The chain links TRBV30 to TRBJ2-5; 9 nucleotides line up with TRBD2. The ends lost 3 bases at V and 7 bases at J; junction bases unmatched: 21. Germline lookup yields CDR1 GTSNPN and CDR2 SVGIG (reference sequence). The length of the CDR3 is 18 residues. The CDR3 here is CAWSFYASGASTRGTQYF. The CDR3 DNA reads as TGTGCCTGGAGCTTTTATGCTAGCGGGGCCTCCACGAGGGGGACCCAGTACTTC.

The chain combines TRBV9 with TRBJ2-2, with 7 bases identical to TRBD1. The V gene end was trimmed by 4 bases and the J gene end by 1 base; junction bases not matched to a gene: 10. CDR1 and CDR2 from the germline V gene are SGDLS and YYNGEE. The CDR3 is 17 residues long. The CDR3 reads CASSSLHGQENTGELFF. CDR3 bases: TGTGCCAGCAGCTCTCTTCACGGACAGGAGAACACCGGGGAGCTGTTTTTT.

This rearrangement joins TRBV11-2 to TRBJ1-1, with 8 positions matching TRBD1. The trim removed 4 bases at V and 0 bases at J, leaving 10 bases unmatched. The CDR3 spans 17 residues. Germline-derived CDR1 and CDR2 are SGHAT and FQNNGV. For the CDR3, the DNA is TGTGCCAGCAGCTCTCCAGGGGGCGCGGTTTTGAACACTGAAGCTTTCTTT. Protein: CASSSPGGAVLNTEAFF.